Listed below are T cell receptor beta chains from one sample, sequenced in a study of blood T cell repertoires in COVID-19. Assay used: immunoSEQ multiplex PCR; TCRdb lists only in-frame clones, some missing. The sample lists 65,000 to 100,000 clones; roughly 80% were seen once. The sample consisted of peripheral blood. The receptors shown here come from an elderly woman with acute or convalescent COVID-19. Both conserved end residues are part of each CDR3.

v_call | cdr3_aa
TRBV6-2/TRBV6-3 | CASSWGGGSSYEQYF
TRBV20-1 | CSAQAYGEQYF
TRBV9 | CASSASETGFSGNTIYF
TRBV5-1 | CASSLSGGIDTQYF
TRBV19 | CASSISPGLAGGVSSYNEQFF
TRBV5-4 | CAGQVPELNTEAFF
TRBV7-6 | CASSLVSGGRSYNEQFF
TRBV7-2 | CASSFRSRGNEQFF
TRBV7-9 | CASTPKETQYF
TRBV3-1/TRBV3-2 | CASSQVGRREQYF
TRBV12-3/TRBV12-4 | CASSPLRNEQFF
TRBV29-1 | CSVTGGAVYNEQFF
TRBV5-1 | CASSLARTGDRKNEKLFF
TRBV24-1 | CATSDLAGSEAFF
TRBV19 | CASSPGQGANYGYTF
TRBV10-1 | CASSESGRDSYNEQFF
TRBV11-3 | CASSSTGGEQFF
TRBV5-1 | CASSPSGKDTGELFF
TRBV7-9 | CASSRYGTSGTQYF
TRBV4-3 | CASRDGDSGANVLTF
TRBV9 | CASSKGGRNYGYTF
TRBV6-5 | CASSYSKRGLGYGYTF
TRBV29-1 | CSVVASGANVLTF
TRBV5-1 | CASSLGQGNEQYF
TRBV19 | CASSTYLGGKGPNYGYTF
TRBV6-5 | CASSRQESSGNTIYF
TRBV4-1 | CASSQAGGNWNTEAFF
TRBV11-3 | CASSLDRSYNEQFF
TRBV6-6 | CASSYQGSNEKLFF
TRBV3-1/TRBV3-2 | CASSQSGTQDTQYF
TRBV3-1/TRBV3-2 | CASSQLTSGGAWNEQFF
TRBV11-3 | CASTSTGDGEQFF
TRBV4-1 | CASSQGGAPREAQYF
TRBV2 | CASSETGGSVQPQHF
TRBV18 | CASSPRSEQYF
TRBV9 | CASSVVSGGGQETQYF
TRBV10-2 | CASSSWGTSTDTQYF
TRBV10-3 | CATWDTPRDSPLHF
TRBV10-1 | CASSEGGIRNIQYF
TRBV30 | CAWSELGEDTEAFF
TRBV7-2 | CASSLAVGLSETQYF
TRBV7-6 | CASSRPTGEKETQYF
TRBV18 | CASSPRPWTAQETQYF
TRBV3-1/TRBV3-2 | CASSQVGGSLDEQYF
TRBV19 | CASSITAGLYQETQYF
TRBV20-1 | CSARDQAYTF
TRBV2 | CASKIQGATYEQYF
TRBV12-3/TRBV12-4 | CASSSRSGVEAFF
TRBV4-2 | CASSQEKSGTSSYNEQFF
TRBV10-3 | CAISELTEINEQFF
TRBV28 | CASRLQGAGNQPQHF
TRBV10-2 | CASSRAGEQYF
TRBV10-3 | CAISALNREGYGYTF
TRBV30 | CAWSVRTGGNEKLFF
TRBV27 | CASRLLNEETQYF
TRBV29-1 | CTAGTGVTDTQYF
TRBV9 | CASSPLGGGSPLHF